This T cell receptor (beta chain) was sequenced in a study of blood T cell repertoires in COVID-19. The table came from immunoSEQ multiplex PCR; TCRdb's copy has only in-frame clones and leaves some out. The table records 200,000 or so clones, more than 80% of them present only once. This receptor was obtained from a man aged 55 to 70 who had recovered from COVID-19. The specimen sequenced was PBMCs or T cells enriched from blood (not recorded which).

Here the CDR3 reads CASSQVTGLGETQYF. Written as DNA, the CDR3 is TGTGCCAGCAGCCAAGTGACAGGTTTGGGAGAGACCCAGTACTTC. The chain joins TRBV4-2 to TRBJ2-5, with D possibly TRBD1 on 6 matching bases. Germline assignment: CDR1 LGHNA and CDR2 YNFKEQ. The V end lost 1 base, the J end lost 4 bases, and 13 bases lay between the germline ends. The CDR3 has 15 amino acids.